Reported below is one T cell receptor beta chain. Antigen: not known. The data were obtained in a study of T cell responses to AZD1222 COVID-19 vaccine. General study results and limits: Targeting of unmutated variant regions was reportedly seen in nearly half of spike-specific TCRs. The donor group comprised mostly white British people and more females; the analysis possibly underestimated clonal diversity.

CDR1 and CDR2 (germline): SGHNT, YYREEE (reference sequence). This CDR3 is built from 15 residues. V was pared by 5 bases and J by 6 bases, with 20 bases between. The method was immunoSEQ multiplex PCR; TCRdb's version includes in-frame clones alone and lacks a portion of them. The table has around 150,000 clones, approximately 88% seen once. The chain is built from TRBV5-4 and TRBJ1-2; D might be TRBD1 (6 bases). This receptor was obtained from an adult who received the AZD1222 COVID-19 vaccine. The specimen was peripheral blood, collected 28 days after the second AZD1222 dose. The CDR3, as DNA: TGTGCCAGCAGAGGGACCAGGGGCCCACGGGATGGCTACACCTTC. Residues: CASRGTRGPRDGYTF.